The 27 T cell receptor beta chains below were found in one sample sequenced in a study of human T cells and chemical hapten exposure. The time point here: patch test 2, 6 weeks after DPC sensitization. The sample's treatment: therapeutic diphenylcyclopropenone sensitization with weekly scalp DPC. Unfractionated whole blood served as the source for total RNA extraction. TCRdb analysed the RACE reads with MiXCR anew, one entry per CDR3 protein. The data show about 42,000 distinct CDR3 sequences, 9.5% to 10% seen once. The sequenced sample was whole blood, obtained in connection with sensitization to the hapten diphenylcyclopropenone (DPC). These receptors all stem from a woman in her twenties or thirties with alopecia areata. Some clones in this sample may be carry-over from other donors' samples.

This clonotype was recorded a few times. The chain recombines TRBV18 with TRBJ2-1; 13 nucleotides match TRBD2. J gave up 7 bases and V 2 bases, and 2 bases lay outside the gene matches. Germline lookup yields CDR1 KGHSH and CDR2 LQKENI. The CDR3 is 15 amino acids. In DNA form, the CDR3 reads TGTGCCAGCTCACCAGGACTAGCGGGGGAGAATGAGCAGTTCTTC. Its translation: CASSPGLAGENEQFF.

This clonotype was recorded a few times. The rearrangement uses TRBV28 and TRBJ2-1; TRBD1 matches 9 bases. After removal of 6 bases from V and 10 bases from J, the junction contained 7 bases not matched to a gene. The CDR3 runs to 13 residues. The germline V gene encodes CDR1 MDHEN and CDR2 SYDVKM. CDR3 bases: TGTGCCAGCAGCATGACAGGGGGTTACGAGCAGTTCTTC. Encoded protein: CASSMTGGYEQFF.

This rearrangement joins TRBV12-3 or TRBV12-4 to TRBJ1-3; D call uncertain. V lost 3 bases and J 3 bases, leaving 3 bases between the germline ends. The CDR3 runs 12 residues. The CDR3, as DNA: TGTGCCAGCAGTTTGCGTGGAAACACCATATATTTT. This encodes CASSLRGNTIYF.

The sample holds a few counts of this clonotype. V is TRBV9 and J is TRBJ2-2, with D possibly TRBD2 on 5 matching bases. Germline CDR1 and CDR2: SGDLS and YYNGEE. V lost 3 bases and J 7 bases, leaving 16 bases between the germline ends. The CDR3 is made up of 15 amino acids. CDR3: CASSAAGVEYGELFF. CDR3 nucleotides: TGTGCCAGCAGCGCCGCCGGGGTAGAATACGGGGAGCTGTTTTTT.

The chain combines TRBV16 with TRBJ1-1; maybe TRBD1 (5 bases). This CDR3 is built from 15 residues. The germline V gene has CDR1 KGHSY and CDR2 FQNENV. Trimming stripped 2 bases from V and 6 bases from J, with 16 bases between. The CDR3 region is CASSQDRGLSPEAFF. CDR3 nucleotide sequence: TGTGCCAGCAGCCAAGACAGAGGTCTTTCCCCTGAAGCTTTCTTT.

Many counts were recorded for this clonotype. The chain uses TRBV29-1 and TRBJ1-3; 7 positions match TRBD1. Germline V gene sequence: CDR1 SQVTM, CDR2 ANQGSEA. This CDR3 has 12 residues. V lost 7 bases, J lost 2 bases, and 2 bases stayed unmatched. The CDR3 DNA is TGCAGCGGACAGGGAGCTGGAAACACCATATATTTT. Protein sequence: CSGQGAGNTIYF.

The chain recombines TRBV11-2 with TRBJ2-2, with D perhaps TRBD2 (5 bases). The germline gives CDR1 SGHAT, CDR2 FQNNGV. V was trimmed by 1 base and J by 7 bases, leaving 19 bases between them. The CDR3 covers 17 residues. The CDR3 DNA reads as TGTGCCAGCAGCTTAGGGTCCGAGTTAGCGCGAGGCGGGGAGCTGTTTTTT. Protein product: CASSLGSELARGGELFF.

The chain carries TRBV5-1 and TRBJ2-1; 9 nucleotides line up with TRBD2. There are 16 residues in the CDR3. Germline CDR1 is SGHRS and CDR2 is YFSETQ. The junction had 5 bases not matched to a gene; V was cut back by 0 bases and J by 4 bases. The CDR3 here is CASSLGPSGIYNEQFF. As DNA, the CDR3 is TGCGCCAGCAGCTTGGGCCCTAGCGGGATTTACAATGAGCAGTTCTTC.

This clonotype has a count of ten or more. The chain couples TRBV27 to TRBJ2-3; D unresolved. The CDR3 extends over 13 amino acids. Deletions cut 0 bases from V and 6 bases from J, with 7 bases between. Germline V CDR1 and CDR2: MNHEY, SMNVEV (reference sequence). CDR3 amino acids: CASSLSSRDTQYF. The CDR3, as DNA: TGTGCCAGCAGTTTATCGTCCCGGGATACGCAGTATTTT.

This chain joins TRBV28 and TRBJ2-7, with TRBD1 matching over 8 bases. V was pared by 4 bases and J by 2 bases, with 4 bases of the junction left unmatched. The CDR3 has 14 residues. CDR1 MDHEN and CDR2 SYDVKM come from the germline V gene. In DNA, the CDR3 is TGTGCCAGCAGTTGGACAGGGCCCACCTACGAGCAGTACTTC. It is translated as CASSWTGPTYEQYF.

This clonotype was observed at least ten times. CDR3 region: CSASYQRGGTDTQYF. The CDR3 bases are TGCAGTGCTAGTTACCAGCGGGGGGGTACAGATACGCAGTATTTT. V usage is TRBV20-1 and J usage is TRBJ2-3; 10 nucleotides match TRBD2. CDR3 length equals 15 residues. The J segment lost 3 bases and the V segment lost 3 bases, leaving 6 bases of the junction unmatched. Per germline, CDR1 DFQATT and CDR2 SNEGSKA (reference sequence).

The sample holds many counts of this clonotype. V and J are TRBV4-3 and TRBJ2-6, with D unresolved. The CDR3 totals 15 residues. The V gene lost 1 base and the J gene lost 2 bases, with 6 bases spanning the gap. The germline CDR1 and CDR2 sequences are LGHNA and YSLEER. The CDR3 DNA reads as TGCGCCAGCAGCCAAGGCCAAGCTGGGGCCAACGTCCTGACTTTC. This sequence encodes CASSQGQAGANVLTF.

In this sample, this clonotype turned up many times. V gene TRBV2 combines with J gene TRBJ2-7, with TRBD1 identical over 8 bases. Germline CDR1 and CDR2: SNHLY and FYNNEI. The CDR3 is 15 residues long. J gave up 7 bases and V 6 bases, and 14 bases lay outside the gene matches. DNA for the CDR3: TGTGCCAGCAGGGCCACGGGACAGGCCTTAAGGGAGCAGTACTTC. It translates to CASRATGQALREQYF.

In nucleotides, the CDR3 is TGTGCCAGCAGCCCCCGAGGGGTCTCTGAAGCTTTCTTT. Its translation is CASSPRGVSEAFF. V and J are TRBV11-2 and TRBJ1-1, with TRBD1 as a possible D gene (5 bases). There are 13 residues in the CDR3. The V gene's germline CDR1 is SGHAT and CDR2 FQNNGV. The V and J ends lost 5 bases and 6 bases respectively, with 13 bases between them.

This clonotype has more than one count but fewer than ten. J is TRBJ2-1 and V is TRBV14; D is unclear. Germline-derived CDR1 and CDR2 are SGHDN and FVKESK. The V and J ends lost 5 bases and 10 bases respectively, with 12 bases between them. The CDR3 has 12 amino acids. The DNA of the CDR3 is TGTGCCAGCAGCTTAAAGGTCGCGGAGCAGTTCTTC. This gives the protein CASSLKVAEQFF.

In its sample, this clonotype was seen a few times. The V and J genes are TRBV7-2 and TRBJ2-7; D could derive from TRBD1 or TRBD2 (5 bases each). This CDR3 has 15 amino acids. Germline CDR1 is SGHTA and CDR2 is FQGNSA. V lost 5 bases and J 6 bases, leaving 20 bases between the germline ends. CDR3 nucleotides: TGTGCCAGCAGCCGGGATAGCTGGGTAGGGGCCGAGCAGTACTTC. This gives the protein CASSRDSWVGAEQYF.

The chain has TRBV7-2 and TRBJ2-7; D remains ambiguous. CDR1 SGHTA and CDR2 FQGNSA come from the germline V gene. V lost 0 bases and J 3 bases, leaving 9 bases between the germline ends. The CDR3 loop spans 14 amino acids. The CDR3 protein is CASSLAQKGYEQYF. The CDR3 bases are TGTGCCAGCAGCTTAGCGCAAAAGGGCTACGAGCAGTACTTC.

This clonotype was picked up a small number of times. The gene calls are TRBV12-3 or TRBV12-4 and TRBJ1-1, with 7 bases fitting TRBD1. The V segment lost 5 bases and the J segment 4 bases; nucleotides outside the gene matches: 7. The CDR3 consists of 14 residues. This CDR3 is CASSPQGEGTEAFF. The CDR3, as DNA: TGTGCCAGCAGTCCTCAGGGGGAGGGCACTGAAGCTTTCTTT.

This clonotype has only a few counts. The chain links TRBV6-2 or TRBV6-3 to TRBJ2-7, with TRBD2 matching over 9 bases. The CDR3 extends over 15 amino acids. Germline V gene sequence: CDR1 MNHEY, CDR2 SVGEGT. The V segment lost 4 bases and the J segment 0 bases; nucleotides outside the gene matches: 4. The CDR3 loop reads CASSSAGGFSYEQYF. The DNA for the CDR3 is TGTGCCAGCAGTTCGGCGGGGGGGTTCTCCTACGAGCAGTACTTC.

This clonotype appeared many times. The chain is built from TRBV11-1 and TRBJ2-2; TRBD2 matches at 7 bases. J gave up 6 bases and V 3 bases, and 7 bases lay outside the gene matches. CDR1 is SGHAT and CDR2 is FQDESV in the germline V gene (reference sequence). CDR3 size: 15 residues. The CDR3 reads CASSFGGTNPGELFF. The CDR3 bases are TGTGCCAGCAGCTTTGGCGGGACTAACCCCGGGGAGCTGTTTTTT.

This chain joins TRBV21-1 and TRBJ1-1; the table's D call, TRBD1, was not checked against the DNA. TRBV21-1 is given as a pseudogene. The CDR3 runs to 14 residues. The DNA for the CDR3 is TGTGCCAGCAGCGACCATGACAGGAACACTGAAGCTTTCTTT. Residues: CASSDHDRNTEAFF.

This clonotype was counted many times. The genes are TRBV18 and TRBJ2-4, with TRBD1 identical over 7 bases. Germline-derived CDR1 and CDR2 are KGHSH and LQKENI. The CDR3 is 16 residues long. Germline trimming cut 4 bases from V and 5 bases from J; bases unmatched to any gene: 11. The CDR3, as DNA: TGTGCCAGCTCACGAGCCCAAGGGACAGTCCAAAACATTCAGTACTTC. Protein: CASSRAQGTVQNIQYF.

In its sample, this clonotype was seen a few times. V is TRBV2 and J is TRBJ1-5; D not resolved. V lost 1 base to trimming and J lost 0 bases, with 19 bases between them. Germline CDR1 is SNHLY and CDR2 is FYNNEI. The CDR3 has 19 residues. The CDR3 nucleotides read TGTGCCAGCAGTGAAGTCCAGGCCGCCACAAAGGATAGCAATCAGCCCCAGCATTTT. Amino acid sequence: CASSEVQAATKDSNQPQHF. Complete variable domain (other parts from reference TRBV2 and TRBJ1-5): EPEVTQTPSHQVTQMGQEVILRCVPISNHLYFYWYRQILGQKVEFLVSFYNNEISEKSEIFDDQFSVERPDGSNFTLKIRSTKLEDSAMYFCASSEVQAATKDSNQPQHFGDGTRLSIL.

This clonotype was seen repeatedly, ten times or more. The gene calls are TRBV29-1 and TRBJ2-1, with D possibly being TRBD2 (7 bases). CDR3 length: 12 residues. Germline CDR1 SQVTM, CDR2 ANQGSEA. The CDR3 bases are TGCAGTAAGGCGGGGGCGTACAATGAGCAGTTCTTC. Its protein product is CSKAGAYNEQFF.

The J gene is TRBJ2-5, the V gene TRBV10-3, with D unresolved. V lost 0 bases to trimming and J lost 2 bases, with 10 bases between them. The CDR3 runs 15 residues. CDR1 and CDR2 (germline): ENHRY, SYGVKD. The CDR3: CAISESNVRQETQYF. The CDR3 bases are TGTGCCATCAGTGAGTCGAATGTAAGACAAGAGACCCAGTACTTC.

The rearrangement links TRBV28 to TRBJ2-7; TRBD1 might be the D (8 bases). The CDR3 is made up of 15 amino acids. V was cut by 4 bases and J by 0 bases, with 13 bases left in between. Germline V CDR1 and CDR2: MDHEN, SYDVKM. CDR3 in amino acids: CASSSGGTGSYEQYF. The CDR3 DNA follows: TGTGCCAGCAGTTCCGGGGGGACAGGCTCCTACGAGCAGTACTTC.

This clonotype was detected a few times. This CDR3 reads CASSKQGSSIEKLFF. The DNA for the CDR3 is TGTGCCAGCAGCAAACAGGGCTCTTCGATTGAAAAACTGTTTTTT. This chain links TRBV7-2 with TRBJ1-4; possibly TRBD1 for D (6 bases). Germline loops: CDR1 SGHTA, CDR2 FQGNSA. CDR3 size: 15 residues. V was pared by 5 bases and J by 7 bases, with 17 bases between.